The 32 T cell receptor beta chains reported below all come from one sample, sequenced in a study of blood T cell repertoires in COVID-19. TCRdb's copy holds only in-frame clones and misses some; the assay was immunoSEQ multiplex PCR. The table records 400,000 to 500,000 clones, about 88% of them present only once. The sequenced sample consisted of PBMCs or T cells enriched from blood (not recorded which). The receptors derive from a woman between 18 and 29 years old who had been exposed to COVID-19.

The gene calls are TRBV7-3 and TRBJ2-7; maybe TRBD2 (6 bases). Trimming took 3 bases from V and 4 from J, leaving 13 bases between them. The CDR3 covers 14 residues. The germline CDR1 and CDR2 sequences are SGHTA and FQGTGA. The CDR3 DNA reads as TGTGCCAGCAGCTTGGGGGACGGACTATACGAGCAGTACTTC. This gives the protein CASSLGDGLYEQYF.

The J gene is TRBJ1-4, the V gene TRBV5-4, with TRBD1 matching over 9 bases. Germline lookup yields CDR1 SGHNT and CDR2 YYREEE (reference sequence). Trimming cost V 7 bases and J 4 bases; bases outside gene matches: 8. CDR3 size: 15 residues. The CDR3, as DNA: TGTGCCAGCGCTGTACAGGGACAGGGTAATGAAAAACTGTTTTTT. Its protein is CASAVQGQGNEKLFF.

The V gene is TRBV10-2, the J gene TRBJ2-7, with 9 bases fitting TRBD1. Looked up from germline, CDR1 is WSHSY and CDR2 is SAAADI. The CDR3 has 15 residues. With 10 bases clipped from V and 1 base from J, the junction kept 11 bases outside the gene matches. The CDR3: CATRGTGTGSYEQYF. CDR3 nucleotides: TGCGCCACGAGGGGTACCGGGACAGGGTCCTACGAGCAGTACTTC.

This chain connects TRBV7-8 to TRBJ2-5; TRBD2 aligns across 8 bases. This CDR3 region has 18 residues. The germline gives CDR1 SGHVS, CDR2 FQNEAQ. The trim removed 1 base at V and 1 base at J, leaving 11 bases unmatched. The CDR3 DNA reads TGTGCCAGCAGCTTAGTGGGCGGGGGGCCACGAAGCCAAGAGACCCAGTACTTC. Its translation: CASSLVGGGPRSQETQYF.

This clone was picked up one time. The chain joins TRBV7-2 to TRBJ1-1; TRBD1 might be the D (5 bases). CDR3 size: 15 residues. From germline, CDR1 is SGHTA and CDR2 FQGNSA. Deletions cut 5 bases from V and 5 bases from J, with 18 bases between. Written as DNA, the CDR3 is TGTGCCAGCAGCAGCCACGGGGGTATGAGGACTGAAGCTTTCTTT. Translation gives CASSSHGGMRTEAFF.

This chain links TRBV7-2 with TRBJ1-2; no clear D. V lost 0 bases and J 1 base, leaving 9 bases between the germline ends. The CDR3 loop spans 15 amino acids. Germline-derived CDR1 and CDR2 are SGHTA and FQGNSA. This CDR3 reads CASSLAPDYNYGYTF. CDR3 DNA sequence: TGTGCCAGCAGCTTAGCCCCGGACTATAACTATGGCTACACCTTC.

This clone came up a few times. The chain links TRBV4-2 to TRBJ2-3; 10 nucleotides align to TRBD2. The V and J ends lost 4 bases and 6 bases, in that order; junction bases with no gene match: 13. The CDR3 runs to 17 residues. Germline-derived CDR1 and CDR2 are LGHNA and YNFKEQ. CDR3 DNA sequence: TGTGCCAGCAGCCCACGACAAGGAGCGGGAGGGTTGGATACGCAGTATTTT. This sequence encodes CASSPRQGAGGLDTQYF.

Concerning this clone itself: The same CDR3 can be traced to other DNA sequences in this sample. The chain combines TRBV28 with TRBJ1-6; D is unresolved. The germline V and J ends were trimmed by 3 bases and 0 bases, with 6 bases remaining between them. Germline V lookup: CDR1 MDHEN, CDR2 SYDVKM. The CDR3 has 15 amino acids. DNA of the CDR3: TGTGCCAGCAGTTTTAGGAGCTCCTATAATTCACCCCTCCACTTT. Amino acids: CASSFRSSYNSPLHF.

The chain is built from TRBV4-3 and TRBJ2-1; D gene uncertain. The V end lost 0 bases, the J end lost 12 bases, and 12 bases lay between the germline ends. Germline V gene sequence: CDR1 LGHNA, CDR2 YSLEER. There are 13 residues in the CDR3. The DNA of the CDR3 is TGCGCCAGCAGCCAAGATGGCGGAAAAGGGCAGTTCTTC. This codes for CASSQDGGKGQFF.

This chain joins TRBV27 and TRBJ2-7; 8 nucleotides agree with TRBD1. Germline CDR1 and CDR2: MNHEY and SMNVEV (reference sequence). This CDR3 is 15 amino acids long. Trimming took 2 bases from V and 2 from J; bases not matched to a gene: 5. CDR3 DNA sequence: TGTGCCAGCAGTTTAACCGGGACAGGCCCCTACGAGCAGTACTTC. Translated: CASSLTGTGPYEQYF.

This chain links TRBV7-9 with TRBJ1-5, with D possibly being TRBD1 (6 bases). Deletions cut 5 bases from V and 2 bases from J, with 13 bases between. The CDR3 is 15 residues long. Germline V gene data show CDR1 as SEHNR and CDR2 as FQNEAQ (reference sequence). The CDR3 DNA reads TGTGCCAGCAGCCCGACAGGATTAGGCAATCAGCCCCAGCATTTT. Translated: CASSPTGLGNQPQHF.

This clone was seen only a few times. The chain combines TRBV25-1 with TRBJ1-5; 7 bases are shared with TRBD1. CDR1 and CDR2 from the germline V gene are MGHDK and SYGVNS. The CDR3 length is 14 residues. Trimming took 8 bases from V and 2 from J; bases not matched to a gene: 6. CDR3 sequence reads: CASSSTGGNQPQHF. In nucleotides, the CDR3 is TGTGCCAGCTCGTCCACAGGGGGCAATCAGCCCCAGCATTTT.

The rearrangement links TRBV7-9 to TRBJ2-5; 7 positions agree with TRBD2. Losses at the gene ends were 3 bases for V and 5 bases for J; bases not matched to a gene: 9. CDR1 is SEHNR, CDR2 FQNEAQ, per germline (reference sequence). CDR3 length equals 15 residues. The CDR3 sequence is CASSFLSGEGETQYF. The DNA of the CDR3 is TGTGCCAGCAGCTTCCTCAGTGGGGAGGGGGAGACCCAGTACTTC.

J is TRBJ2-3 and V is TRBV7-9; D remains unclear. Trimming removed 5 bases from V and 8 bases from J, with 17 bases in between. The CDR3 sequence is 14 residues long. Germline V lookup: CDR1 SEHNR, CDR2 FQNEAQ (reference sequence). The CDR3 DNA reads as TGTGCCAGCAGCCCGGTTTCGGGTATTGGTACGCAGTATTTT. Amino acid sequence: CASSPVSGIGTQYF.

The rearrangement links TRBV9 to TRBJ2-1; the D is unclear. CDR3 size: 13 residues. The germline CDR1 and CDR2 sequences are SGDLS and YYNGEE. Trimming removed 0 bases from V and 5 bases from J, with 6 bases in between. CDR3 sequence (DNA): TGTGCCAGCAGCGTAGGGCCCGACAATGAGCAGTTCTTC. As protein: CASSVGPDNEQFF. Supplemented by reference TRBV9 and TRBJ2-1, the full variable domain reads DSGVTQTPKHLITATGQRVTLRCSPRSGDLSVYWYQQSLDQGLQFLIQYYNGEERAKGNILERFSAQQFPDLHSELNLSSLELGDSALYFCASSVGPDNEQFFGPGTRLTVL.

This chain joins TRBV7-2 and TRBJ1-4; no clear D gene. CDR1 and CDR2 from the germline V gene are SGHTA and FQGNSA. This CDR3 has 14 amino acids. V lost 2 bases to trimming and J lost 4 bases, with 8 bases between them. The CDR3 sequence: CASSLMGSNEKLFF. The CDR3 nucleotides read TGTGCCAGCAGCTTAATGGGCAGTAATGAAAAACTGTTTTTT.

The CDR3 region has the DNA TGTGCCAGCACCCTTAGCGGGGGGGCCGCGACAGATACGCAGTATTTT. Encoded protein: CASTLSGGAATDTQYF. This rearrangement joins TRBV7-2 to TRBJ2-3, with 11 bases identical to TRBD2. V was clipped by 7 bases and J by 3 bases; unmatched bases: 9. There are 16 residues in the CDR3. CDR1 SGHTA and CDR2 FQGNSA come from the germline V gene.

V and J are TRBV28 and TRBJ2-7; 8 bases agree with TRBD1. The CDR3 is 13 residues long. Germline loops: CDR1 MDHEN, CDR2 SYDVKM. V shed 4 bases, J shed 3 bases, and the junction held 2 bases outside the gene matches. CDR3 loop: CASSWTGYYEQYF. The CDR3 DNA follows: TGTGCCAGCAGTTGGACAGGGTACTACGAGCAGTACTTC.

V gene TRBV2 combines with J gene TRBJ2-1; TRBD1 is a possible D gene (5 bases). Germline CDR1 and CDR2: SNHLY and FYNNEI. V gave up 5 bases and J gave up 5 bases, with 13 bases separating them. This CDR3 has 14 residues. DNA for the CDR3: TGTGCCAGCAGTTCCTTCTTCAGGGACAATGAGCAGTTCTTC. Amino acid sequence: CASSSFFRDNEQFF.

V usage is TRBV18 and J usage is TRBJ2-2, with 10 positions matching TRBD2. The CDR3 is 16 amino acids. J lost 7 bases, V lost 1 base, and 6 bases had no gene match. Germline V gives CDR1 KGHSH, CDR2 LQKENI. The DNA for the CDR3 is TGTGCCAGCTCACCACAGAGCGGGAGGGCCTTCGGGGAGCTGTTTTTT. This codes for CASSPQSGRAFGELFF.

As concerns this clone: In the same sample, other DNA sequences code for this CDR3. The rearrangement uses TRBV18 and TRBJ2-7, with 9 bases lining up with TRBD1. J gave up 1 base and V 1 base, and 2 bases lay outside the gene matches. Germline V gene lookup returns CDR1 KGHSH and CDR2 LQKENI. CDR3 length: 15 amino acids. CDR3 amino acids: CASSPLGTGSYEQYF. CDR3 in DNA: TGTGCCAGCTCACCACTAGGGACAGGGTCCTACGAGCAGTACTTC.

V is TRBV28 and J is TRBJ2-7, with a possible D match to TRBD1 (6 bases). The CDR3 loop spans 14 amino acids. The germline V gene has CDR1 MDHEN and CDR2 SYDVKM. V was cut by 6 bases and J by 3 bases, with 15 bases left in between. The CDR3 nucleotides read TGTGCCAGCAGCCTAACAGGGAACGGCTACGAGCAGTACTTC. Protein sequence: CASSLTGNGYEQYF.

V usage is TRBV4-1 and J usage is TRBJ1-1; a possible D gene is TRBD1 (5 bases). The CDR3 is 16 amino acids. V was shortened by 4 bases and J by 0 bases, with 15 bases between the two germline ends. The germline gives CDR1 MGHRA, CDR2 YSYEKL. The CDR3 nucleotides are TGCGCCAGCAGCCGAAGGGTGGGGCAGGTGAACACTGAAGCTTTCTTT. Protein: CASSRRVGQVNTEAFF.

This rearrangement joins TRBV5-1 to TRBJ1-1, with TRBD1 as a possible D gene (5 bases). This CDR3 region has 15 residues. CDR1 and CDR2 (germline): SGHRS, YFSETQ. The V gene lost 2 bases and the J gene lost 0 bases, with 11 bases spanning the gap. CDR3 in amino acids: CASSLLTAMNTEAFF. The DNA for the CDR3 is TGCGCCAGCAGCTTATTGACAGCCATGAACACTGAAGCTTTCTTT.

This chain joins TRBV9 and TRBJ1-2; 9 positions agree with TRBD1. CDR3 length: 18 amino acids. The germline CDR1 and CDR2 sequences are SGDLS and YYNGEE. V lost 2 bases and J lost 5; bases outside the gene matches: 16. The DNA for the CDR3 is TGTGCCAGCAGCGTTGTCGGGACAGGGCCCACCGGGGTATATGGCTACACCTTC. It yields the protein CASSVVGTGPTGVYGYTF. The full variable domain, rest sourced from reference TRBV9 and TRBJ1-2, is DSGVTQTPKHLITATGQRVTLRCSPRSGDLSVYWYQQSLDQGLQFLIQYYNGEERAKGNILERFSAQQFPDLHSELNLSSLELGDSALYFCASSVVGTGPTGVYGYTFGSGTRLTVV.

This clone was observed a few times. This chain uses TRBV6-5 with TRBJ1-4; no definite D call. The V end lost 10 bases, the J end lost 0 bases, and 3 bases lay between the germline ends. Germline V gene data show CDR1 as MNHEY and CDR2 as SVGAGI. The CDR3 has 11 residues. The CDR3 region is CATTTNEKLFF. CDR3 DNA sequence: TGTGCCACAACAACTAATGAAAAACTGTTTTTT.

The CDR3: CASSAPPGQGNYGYTF. The CDR3 DNA is TGTGCCAGCAGCGCTCCTCCGGGACAGGGTAACTATGGCTACACCTTC. V is TRBV9 and J is TRBJ1-2; 9 bases match TRBD1. The CDR3 is made up of 16 amino acids. Looked up from germline, CDR1 is SGDLS and CDR2 is YYNGEE. V trimming: 3 bases; J trimming: 1 base; junction bases outside the gene matches: 7.

The V and J genes are TRBV5-8 and TRBJ1-2; 8 bases fit TRBD1. The germline V gene has CDR1 SGHTS and CDR2 YDEGEE. V gave up 4 bases and J gave up 4 bases; unmatched junction bases: 9. CDR3 size: 15 residues. In nucleotides, the CDR3 is TGTGCCAGCAGCAGACCGGGACAGGTTACCTATGGCTACACCTTC. It codes for CASSRPGQVTYGYTF.

This clone has only a few counts. This chain links TRBV6-6 with TRBJ1-6; no firm D call. CDR1 MNHNY and CDR2 SVGAGI come from the germline V gene (reference sequence). Trimming left V 5 bases short and J 3 bases short, with 17 bases between. This CDR3 spans 17 amino acids. This CDR3 reads CASSRQFPGDYNSPLHF. CDR3 sequence (DNA): TGTGCCAGCAGTCGCCAGTTCCCAGGCGACTATAATTCACCCCTCCACTTT.

This clone came up once. The chain is built from TRBV10-3 and TRBJ2-7; D is uncertain. The CDR3 loop spans 12 amino acids. Germline assignment: CDR1 ENHRY and CDR2 SYGVKD. Trimming took 5 bases from V and 3 from J, leaving 8 bases between them. CDR3 coding DNA: TGTGCCATCAGTAGAGTTGACTACGAGCAGTACTTC. Translating gives CAISRVDYEQYF.

This chain links TRBV12-3 or TRBV12-4 with TRBJ1-4, with no clear D. The V and J ends lost 3 bases and 10 bases respectively, with 12 bases between them. The CDR3 contains 13 residues. CDR3 sequence (DNA): TGTGCCAGCAGTTTGGACGGGGTGGGAAAACTGTTTTTT. It is translated as CASSLDGVGKLFF.

This clone was picked up one time. Other DNA sequences within the sample encode an identical CDR3. This chain links TRBV25-1 with TRBJ1-5; 10 bases are a match to TRBD1. This CDR3 is built from 13 residues. Germline V lookup: CDR1 MGHDK, CDR2 SYGVNS. V shed 7 bases, J shed 4 bases, and the junction held 1 base outside the gene matches. CDR3 amino acids: CASMGQGNQPQHF. Written as DNA, the CDR3 is TGTGCCAGCATGGGACAGGGGAATCAGCCCCAGCATTTT.